The 26 T cell receptor beta chains below all came from one sample that was sequenced in a study of blood T cell repertoires in COVID-19. Assay: immunoSEQ multiplex PCR; the TCRdb copy retains only in-frame clones and omits some. Found here are roughly 270,000 clones, about four fifths of them singletons; the top ten hold more than 4%. Sequenced: PBMCs or T cells enriched from blood (not recorded which). These TCRs come from a man aged 40-49 years who had been exposed to COVID-19.

The rearrangement uses TRBV19 and TRBJ2-7; 10 positions match TRBD2. Germline lookup yields CDR1 LNHDA and CDR2 SQIVND (reference sequence). Trimming at V came to 8 bases and at J to 6 bases, leaving 13 bases not matched to a gene. The CDR3 length is 15 residues. The CDR3 coding sequence is TGTGCCAGTGGACATACAGTAGCGGGAGGACGCGAGCAGTACTTC. Its translation: CASGHTVAGGREQYF.

This clone occurred a few times. The chain has TRBV30 and TRBJ2-1; D unclear. This CDR3 has 12 residues. The germline CDR1 and CDR2 sequences are GTSNPN and SVGIG (reference sequence). V was shortened by 2 bases and J by 4 bases, with 6 bases between the two germline ends. CDR3 nucleotides: TGTGCCTGGAGTCGAGGATACAATGAGCAGTTCTTC. Its protein product is CAWSRGYNEQFF. Full variable domain (missing parts from reference TRBV30 and TRBJ2-1): SQTIHQWPATLVQPVGSPLSLECTVEGTSNPNLYWYRQAAGRGLQLLFYSVGIGQISSEVPQNLSASRPQDRQFILSSKKLLLSDSGFYLCAWSRGYNEQFFGPGTRLTVL.

The chain couples TRBV5-1 to TRBJ1-1; TRBD1 is a possible D gene (6 bases). The CDR3 consists of 14 residues. The V gene lost 0 bases and the J gene lost 8 bases, with 14 bases spanning the gap. Germline V gene data show CDR1 as SGHRS and CDR2 as YFSETQ. The CDR3, as DNA: TGCGCCAGCAGCTTGGCCCAGACAGGAGGCGAAGCTTTCTTT. Translating gives CASSLAQTGGEAFF.

V gene TRBV30 combines with J gene TRBJ2-1; 9 nucleotides line up with TRBD1. This CDR3 has 15 amino acids. Germline lookup yields CDR1 GTSNPN and CDR2 SVGIG (reference sequence). Unmatched junction bases numbered 9, after V lost 5 bases and J lost 4 bases. The CDR3 bases are TGTGCCTGGGGCCTCCGACAGGGGGTTTACAATGAGCAGTTCTTC. This translates into CAWGLRQGVYNEQFF.

This clone was found once. The chain joins TRBV29-1 to TRBJ2-7, with a possible D match to TRBD1 (6 bases). V was clipped by 7 bases and J by 4 bases, with 17 bases between them. CDR1 and CDR2 (germline): SQVTM, ANQGSEA. This CDR3 spans 13 amino acids. CDR3 DNA sequence: TGCAGCGCCCGAGGGGGAAGGGGATACGAGCAGTACTTC. This gives the protein CSARGGRGYEQYF.

J is TRBJ1-5 and V is TRBV19; perhaps TRBD1 as D (5 bases). The CDR3 has 15 amino acids. Germline loops: CDR1 LNHDA, CDR2 SQIVND (reference sequence). V lost 5 bases to trimming and J lost 0 bases, with 11 bases between them. CDR3 coding DNA: TGTGCCAGTAGTTCCAGGGATTATAGCAATCAGCCCCAGCATTTT. Protein sequence: CASSSRDYSNQPQHF. The variable domain in full, with the rest retrieved from reference TRBV19 and TRBJ1-5, is DGGITQSPKYLFRKEGQNVTLSCEQNLNHDAMYWYRQDPGQGLRLIYYSQIVNDFQKGDIAEGYSVSREKKESFPLTVTSAQKNPTAFYLCASSSRDYSNQPQHFGDGTRLSIL.

The chain has TRBV5-1 and TRBJ1-2; D gene uncertain. The CDR3 sequence is 13 residues long. CDR1 SGHRS and CDR2 YFSETQ come from the germline V gene. Trimming left V 4 bases short and J 8 bases short, with 15 bases between. As DNA, the CDR3 is TGCGCCAGCAGCCGCGAAACTATCAAGGGCTACACCTTC. This codes for CASSRETIKGYTF.

The chain employs TRBV3-1 (or the pseudogene TRBV3-2) and TRBJ2-1, with 11 bases identical to TRBD2. The CDR3 extends over 16 amino acids. V dropped 4 bases and J dropped 6; count of bases not matched to a gene: 8. The germline CDR1 and CDR2 sequences are LGHDT and YNNKEL (reference sequence). This CDR3 reads CASSPQLAGVSNEQFF. Here the CDR3 DNA reads TGTGCCAGCAGCCCACAACTAGCGGGAGTCTCCAATGAGCAGTTCTTC.

The CDR3 DNA reads as TGTGCCAGCAGCCAAGGAGGGACAGCACCAGATACGCAGTATTTT. Translated, it gives CASSQGGTAPDTQYF. This chain links TRBV14 with TRBJ2-3, with 7 bases identical to TRBD1. CDR3 length: 15 residues. The germline V gene encodes CDR1 SGHDN and CDR2 FVKESK. The ends lost 1 base at V and 4 bases at J; junction bases unmatched: 5.

With regard to this clone: A read error may explain this, as a much larger clone is one base away. The rearrangement uses TRBV5-8 and TRBJ2-7; D unclear. This CDR3 comprises 11 residues. CDR1 SGHTS and CDR2 YDEGEE come from the germline V gene. The V gene lost 1 base and the J gene lost 6 bases, with 5 bases spanning the gap. Written as DNA, the CDR3 is TGTGCCAGCAGCTTGACTGGCGAGCAGTACTTC. This codes for CASSLTGEQYF.

The chain links TRBV10-3 to TRBJ2-5, with a tentative D call TRBD2 (6 bases). Germline lookup yields CDR1 ENHRY and CDR2 SYGVKD. The CDR3 runs to 14 residues. V was cut by 8 bases and J by 7 bases, with 20 bases left in between. CDR3 in DNA: TGTGCCATCCGGACCTCGGGGTTGGAGGGGACCCAGTACTTC. It yields the protein CAIRTSGLEGTQYF.

The sample holds a few counts of this clone. Other DNA sequences in the sample encode the same CDR3. The chain recombines TRBV2 with TRBJ1-4; 11 nucleotides align to TRBD1. CDR1 is SNHLY and CDR2 is FYNNEI in the germline V gene. This CDR3 contains 13 residues. V shed 6 bases, J shed 7 bases, and the junction held 1 base outside the gene matches. CDR3 in DNA: TGTGCCAGCAGGGGACAGGGGGTTGAAAAACTGTTTTTT. Amino acids: CASRGQGVEKLFF.

The rearrangement links TRBV11-2 to TRBJ2-7; D may be TRBD1 (5 bases). Germline CDR1 reads SGHAT; CDR2 reads FQNNGV. The CDR3 loop spans 15 amino acids. V lost 5 bases and J lost 2, with 16 bases in between. The CDR3 bases are TGTGCCAGCAGCCAAGACCGACCCAGGGCCTACGAGCAGTACTTC. It translates to CASSQDRPRAYEQYF.

This chain uses TRBV6-6 with TRBJ2-6; D is possibly TRBD2 (5 bases). The length of the CDR3 is 17 residues. Deletions cut 5 bases from V and 1 base from J, with 15 bases between. CDR1 and CDR2 (germline): MNHNY, SVGAGI (reference sequence). DNA of the CDR3: TGTGCCAGCAGTCTTAGCGTCCTGGGTTCTGGGGCCAACGTCCTGACTTTC. Protein sequence: CASSLSVLGSGANVLTF.

V is TRBV12-3 or TRBV12-4 and J is TRBJ1-1; the D gene is possibly TRBD1 (5 bases). The CDR3 totals 13 residues. Trimming cost V 3 bases and J 4 bases, with 9 bases left between them. CDR3 in DNA: TGTGCCAGCAGTTTTGGGGGGATCACTGAAGCTTTCTTT. Residues: CASSFGGITEAFF.

V and J are TRBV7-2 and TRBJ2-5, with D possibly TRBD2 on 6 matching bases. Germline CDR1 is SGHTA and CDR2 is FQGNSA. Trimming took 5 bases from V and 2 from J, leaving 15 bases between them. The CDR3 is made up of 15 amino acids. CDR3 amino acids: CASSQDYQNQETQYF. In nucleotides, the CDR3 is TGTGCCAGCAGCCAGGACTACCAGAATCAAGAGACCCAGTACTTC.

This clone is medium-sized by share. The CDR3 sequence is CASRSDAKNTEAFF. In DNA form, the CDR3 reads TGTGCCAGTAGGTCAGATGCAAAGAACACTGAAGCTTTCTTT. V and J are TRBV19 and TRBJ1-1, with D uncertain. The CDR3 runs to 14 residues. Germline CDR1 reads LNHDA; CDR2 reads SQIVND (reference sequence). The V end lost 6 bases, the J end lost 1 base, and 12 bases lay between the germline ends.

The rearrangement uses TRBV30 and TRBJ1-1, with unresolved D. V dropped 5 bases and J dropped 5 bases, with 15 bases sitting between them. This CDR3 region has 13 residues. Germline V gives CDR1 GTSNPN, CDR2 SVGIG (reference sequence). This CDR3 is CAWGSGVETEAFF. CDR3 bases: TGTGCCTGGGGGTCGGGAGTGGAGACTGAAGCTTTCTTT.

V usage is TRBV6-5 and J usage is TRBJ2-7; tentative D call: TRBD2 (6 bases). This CDR3 has 14 amino acids. The germline V gene encodes CDR1 MNHEY and CDR2 SVGAGI. Trimming shortened V by 10 bases and J by 2 bases, and 18 bases separated the two germline ends. The CDR3 region is CATALGGATYEQYF. CDR3 DNA sequence: TGTGCCACCGCATTGGGGGGAGCAACCTACGAGCAGTACTTC.

V and J are TRBV27 and TRBJ2-7; the match to TRBD2 covers 14 bases. This CDR3 spans 13 amino acids. Looked up from germline, CDR1 is MNHEY and CDR2 is SMNVEV (reference sequence). V gave up 6 bases and J gave up 7 bases; unmatched junction bases: 2. The CDR3 sequence: CASRGLAGVEQYF. The CDR3 region has the DNA TGTGCCAGCAGGGGACTAGCGGGAGTTGAGCAGTACTTC.

V usage is TRBV7-3 and J usage is TRBJ2-2; TRBD2 agrees at 8 bases. In germline, CDR1 is SGHTA, CDR2 FQGTGA. The CDR3 sequence is 17 residues long. Trimming at V came to 0 bases and at J to 7 bases, leaving 10 bases not matched to a gene. The CDR3 DNA follows: TGTGCCAGCAGCTTAACGATCACGGGAGGGATGGTCGGGGAGCTGTTTTTT. This translates into CASSLTITGGMVGELFF.

The chain links TRBV5-6 to TRBJ1-1, with D possibly TRBD1 on 6 matching bases. The CDR3 runs to 14 residues. The germline gives CDR1 SGHDT, CDR2 YYEEEE. Trimming removed 0 bases from V and 9 bases from J, with 15 bases in between. The CDR3, as DNA: TGTGCCAGCAGCTTGGACGCTGTACAGGGTAAAGCTTTCTTT. Amino acids: CASSLDAVQGKAFF.

This chain uses TRBV9 with TRBJ1-1; a possible D gene is TRBD1 (6 bases). The CDR3 sequence is 16 residues long. The ends were cut back, 0 bases at V and 7 bases at J, with 19 bases in the middle. Looked up from germline, CDR1 is SGDLS and CDR2 is YYNGEE. The CDR3 region is CASSVAQVLGHGEAFF. In DNA, the CDR3 is TGTGCCAGCAGCGTAGCTCAGGTGTTGGGACACGGTGAAGCTTTCTTT. Drawing the rest from reference TRBV9 and TRBJ1-1, the complete variable domain is DSGVTQTPKHLITATGQRVTLRCSPRSGDLSVYWYQQSLDQGLQFLIQYYNGEERAKGNILERFSAQQFPDLHSELNLSSLELGDSALYFCASSVAQVLGHGEAFFGQGTRLTVV.

This clone showed up many times. V and J are TRBV12-5 and TRBJ2-7; TRBD2 matches 7 bases. CDR3 size: 14 residues. Germline V gene sequence: CDR1 LGHNT, CDR2 FRNRAP. V gave up 3 bases and J gave up 3 bases; unmatched junction bases: 5. The CDR3 spells CASGLDPGGYEQYF. CDR3 coding DNA: TGTGCTAGTGGTTTAGATCCGGGGGGCTACGAGCAGTACTTC.

CDR3 loop: CAISSRTGGYQPQHF. DNA for the CDR3: TGTGCCATCAGCTCGAGGACAGGAGGGTATCAGCCCCAGCATTTT. The rearrangement links TRBV10-3 to TRBJ1-5; 7 positions match TRBD1. The CDR3 loop spans 15 amino acids. Germline V CDR1 and CDR2: ENHRY, SYGVKD. Trimming removed 6 bases from V and 5 bases from J; junction bases left unmatched: 10.

The genes are TRBV5-1 and TRBJ2-2; TRBD1 might be the D (6 bases). Between the trimmed V and J ends, which lost 5 bases and 0 bases, there was a span of 11 bases. CDR3 size: 15 residues. Germline values: CDR1 SGHRS, CDR2 YFSETQ. CDR3 protein: CASSTDRPNTGELFF. CDR3 DNA sequence: TGCGCCAGCAGTACGGACAGACCGAACACCGGGGAGCTGTTTTTT.